Following are 22 T cell receptor beta chains from one sample sequenced in a study of read filtering for tumor transcriptome and immune sequencing. Molecular barcoded adaptors covering alpha/delta and beta/gamma chains were used on approximately 440 ng RNA. From the reads, TCRdb called clonotypes with MiXCR, one entry per CDR3 protein. The sample carries 100,000 to 150,000 distinct CDR3 sequences, 13% recorded once. Material for sequencing was a population of CD138-negative cells sorted from bone marrow. These receptors originate from a donor aged 40 or older with multiple myeloma.

Ten or more counts support this clonotype. The J gene is TRBJ2-3, the V gene TRBV7-2; D may be TRBD2 (6 bases). Trimming stripped 6 bases from V and 7 bases from J, with 20 bases between. This CDR3 has 15 amino acids. The germline gives CDR1 SGHTA, CDR2 FQGNSA. The CDR3 DNA reads TGTGCCAGCAGTTACACCCCGGGACTCGCAAATACGCAGTATTTT. The encoded protein is CASSYTPGLANTQYF.

In regard to this clonotype: Being one base from a much bigger clone, this may be a read error. Because it lacks the conserved phenylalanine or tryptophan at the end, this CDR3 is likely a read error. The genes are TRBV7-9 and TRBJ2-7, with no clear D. The CDR3 is 15 residues long. The germline V gene encodes CDR1 SEHNR and CDR2 FQNEAQ (reference sequence). V was cut by 5 bases and J by 2 bases, with 16 bases left in between. The CDR3 protein is CASSQARAVTYEQYL. The CDR3 nucleotides are TGTGCCAGCAGCCAAGCTCGGGCGGTTACCTACGAGCAGTACTTG.

The sample holds many counts of this clonotype. V usage is TRBV5-1 and J usage is TRBJ2-7, with 8 bases aligning to TRBD2. The junction had 8 bases not matched to a gene; V was cut back by 4 bases and J by 2 bases. The germline V gene encodes CDR1 SGHRS and CDR2 YFSETQ. The CDR3 runs to 15 residues. CDR3 sequence: CASSISGGPTYEQYF. The CDR3 region has the DNA TGCGCCAGCAGCATCAGCGGGGGACCGACCTACGAGCAGTACTTC.

This clonotype was detected only a few times. The V call is TRBV7-2, the J call TRBJ2-5; 7 nucleotides agree with TRBD2. Germline CDR1 SGHTA, CDR2 FQGNSA. This CDR3 spans 15 amino acids. After removal of 1 base from V and 5 bases from J, the junction contained 7 bases not matched to a gene. DNA of the CDR3: TGTGCCAGCAGCTTAGTAGTGGGGGAGGGCGAGACCCAGTACTTC. Encoded protein: CASSLVVGEGETQYF.

In its sample, this clonotype was seen many times. The chain joins TRBV19 to TRBJ2-5, with TRBD1 as a possible D gene (6 bases). Trimming pared 5 bases from V and 4 bases from J, leaving 11 bases between. CDR1 and CDR2 (germline): LNHDA, SQIVND (reference sequence). The CDR3 totals 13 residues. The CDR3 here is CASSQGQIETQYF. The CDR3 DNA follows: TGTGCCAGTAGTCAAGGACAGATAGAGACCCAGTACTTC.

This clonotype was counted a few times. V usage is TRBV18 and J usage is TRBJ2-3; 15 positions match TRBD2. The CDR3 is 17 residues long. V dropped 4 bases and J dropped 0; count of bases not matched to a gene: 2. The germline V gene encodes CDR1 KGHSH and CDR2 LQKENI. The CDR3, as DNA: TGTGCCAGCTCACGAGGACTAGCGGGAGGGAGCACAGATACGCAGTATTTT. This sequence encodes CASSRGLAGGSTDTQYF.

This clonotype has at least ten counts. The chain combines TRBV5-1 with TRBJ2-5, with 9 bases lining up with TRBD1. The CDR3 is 17 residues long. Germline assignment: CDR1 SGHRS and CDR2 YFSETQ. The V and J ends lost 4 bases and 4 bases, in that order; junction bases with no gene match: 14. The chain's CDR3 is CASSRGTTGGVRETQYF. DNA of the CDR3: TGCGCCAGCAGCCGCGGGACCACAGGGGGCGTTCGAGAGACCCAGTACTTC.

This clonotype was observed many times. The chain links TRBV28 to TRBJ1-4; unclear D gene. CDR1 is MDHEN and CDR2 is SYDVKM in the germline V gene. Trimming removed 3 bases at V and 8 bases at J, with 10 bases between. The CDR3 is 13 amino acids. CDR3 region: CASSFQGREKLFF. CDR3 DNA sequence: TGTGCCAGCAGTTTCCAAGGGAGGGAAAAACTGTTTTTT.

This clonotype has ten or more counts. The chain combines TRBV3-1 with TRBJ1-2; tentatively, D is TRBD1 (5 bases). Trimming removed 0 bases at V and 6 bases at J, with 14 bases between. The germline CDR1 and CDR2 sequences are LGHDT and YNNKEL (reference sequence). The CDR3 runs to 15 residues. CDR3 nucleotide sequence: TGTGCCAGCAGCCAAGAAGGCGCCAGGGCGCATGGCTACACCTTC. Protein sequence: CASSQEGARAHGYTF.

J is TRBJ1-3 and V is TRBV9, with D possibly being TRBD1 (6 bases). V lost 3 bases and J 0 bases, leaving 10 bases between the germline ends. Germline V gene data show CDR1 as SGDLS and CDR2 as YYNGEE. CDR3 length equals 15 residues. The CDR3 DNA is TGTGCCAGCAGCGCCTCAGGGGACTCTGGAAACACCATATATTTT. Amino acid sequence: CASSASGDSGNTIYF.

CDR3 amino acids: CASSLQVGGVRHF. The CDR3 DNA sequence: TGTGCCAGCAGCTTGCAGGTCGGAGGAGTCAGGCATTTT. The V call is TRBV5-6, the J call TRBJ1-5; D is unresolved. Germline CDR1 and CDR2: SGHDT and YYEEEE. This CDR3 comprises 13 residues. V gave up 1 base and J gave up 15 bases, with 17 bases separating them.

The table lists this clonotype with many counts. The V gene is TRBV7-2, the J gene TRBJ2-2; 7 nucleotides agree with TRBD2. The CDR3 sequence is 16 residues long. CDR1 is SGHTA and CDR2 is FQGNSA in the germline V gene. Germline trimming cut 1 base from V and 2 bases from J; bases unmatched to any gene: 4. This CDR3 is CASSLVPSGNTGELFF. CDR3 DNA sequence: TGTGCCAGCAGCTTAGTGCCTAGCGGCAACACCGGGGAGCTGTTTTTT.

This clonotype was detected many times. The V call is TRBV12-3 or TRBV12-4, the J call TRBJ1-5; D remains ambiguous. The CDR3 spans 16 residues. V lost 3 bases to trimming and J lost 3 bases, with 15 bases between them. The CDR3 loop is CASSLSGGWDNQPQHF. DNA of the CDR3: TGTGCCAGCAGTTTGAGTGGAGGGTGGGACAATCAGCCCCAGCATTTT.

This clonotype was counted many times. The rearrangement uses TRBV28 and TRBJ1-3; 9 bases match TRBD1. CDR1 MDHEN and CDR2 SYDVKM come from the germline V gene. This CDR3 has 15 residues. The V and J ends lost 7 bases and 0 bases, in that order; junction bases with no gene match: 4. As DNA, the CDR3 is TGTGCCAGCACCACAGGGGGCGCCTCTGGAAACACCATATATTTT. Translating it yields CASTTGGASGNTIYF.

This clonotype was recorded at least ten times. V gene TRBV19 combines with J gene TRBJ2-2; D is undetermined. The V gene lost 6 bases and the J gene lost 2 bases, with 7 bases spanning the gap. The CDR3 has 13 amino acids. The germline V gene encodes CDR1 LNHDA and CDR2 SQIVND (reference sequence). The CDR3 reads CASSSRNTGELFF. The CDR3 DNA reads TGTGCCAGTAGCTCCCGTAACACCGGGGAGCTGTTTTTT.

In this sample, this clonotype turned up once. Its ends do not fully match the called genes, so a read error is possible. V gene TRBV29-1 combines with J gene TRBJ2-1, with D possibly TRBD1 on 7 matching bases. Germline V gives CDR1 SQVTM, CDR2 ANQGSEA. The CDR3 length is 16 residues. Here the CDR3 reads CSVEDRGTVPLAPQLF. The CDR3 nucleotides read TGCAGCGTTGAAGATCGCGGGACAGTGCCGCTCGCACCGCAGCTCTTC.

This clonotype was picked up a small number of times. The chain recombines TRBV7-6 with TRBJ2-6, with TRBD1 identical over 9 bases. J was trimmed by 3 bases and V by 1 base; bases with no gene match: 7. There are 18 residues in the CDR3. CDR1 is SGHVS, CDR2 FNYEAQ, per germline. CDR3 bases: TGTGCCAGCAGCTTAGGAGAGTACAGGGGGCGTGGGGCCAACGTCCTGACTTTC. Translating gives CASSLGEYRGRGANVLTF. Variable domain in full (rest from reference TRBV7-6 and TRBJ2-6): GAGVSQSPRYKVTKRGQDVALRCDPISGHVSLYWYRQALGQGPEFLTYFNYEAQQDKSGLPNDRFSAERPEGSISTLTIQRTEQRDSAMYRCASSLGEYRGRGANVLTFGAGSRLTVL.

This clonotype was seen repeatedly, ten times or more. The rearrangement uses TRBV5-5 and TRBJ1-2; D uncertain. In germline, CDR1 is SGHKS, CDR2 YYEKEE (reference sequence). This CDR3 contains 16 residues. The V gene lost 4 bases and the J gene lost 4 bases, with 20 bases spanning the gap. CDR3 DNA sequence: TGTGCCAGCAGCGCCAACCCAACGGTGATGGGCTATGGCTACACCTTC. It specifies CASSANPTVMGYGYTF. Variable domain in full (rest from reference TRBV5-5 and TRBJ1-2): DAGVTQSPTHLIKTRGQQVTLRCSPISGHKSVSWYQQVLGQGPQFIFQYYEKEERGRGNFPDRFSARQFPNYSSELNVNALLLGDSALYLCASSANPTVMGYGYTFGSGTRLTVV.

This clonotype was found a few times. This could be a read error, since a much larger clone is one nucleotide away. The limits of the CDR3 on the DNA are not certain, so only TCRdb's listed CDR3 is given. The chain combines TRBV5-4 with TRBJ2-6. The germline CDR1 and CDR2 sequences are SGHNT and YYREEE (reference sequence). The CDR3 is 16 residues long, ends included. The CDR3 region is CASSLVVGSGANVPTF.

This clonotype came up many times. The chain has TRBV21-1 and TRBJ2-1; the D call TRBD2 from the table was never checked on the DNA. TRBV21-1 is a pseudogene locus. This CDR3 spans 15 amino acids. CDR3 nucleotide sequence: TGTGCCAGCAGCTCTCGGACTAGCTTCTACAATGAGCAGTTCTTC. Translating gives CASSSRTSFYNEQFF.

This chain connects TRBV5-1 to TRBJ2-1; 11 bases line up with TRBD2. The V gene's germline CDR1 is SGHRS and CDR2 YFSETQ. This CDR3 has 15 residues. J gave up 8 bases and V 0 bases, and 4 bases lay outside the gene matches. CDR3 loop: CASSLGLAGMDEQFF. In nucleotides, the CDR3 is TGCGCCAGCAGCTTGGGACTAGCGGGGATGGATGAGCAGTTCTTC.

This clonotype appeared many times. V usage is TRBV7-2 and J usage is TRBJ2-2, with D maybe TRBD2 (5 bases). Looked up from germline, CDR1 is SGHTA and CDR2 is FQGNSA. CDR3 size: 16 residues. Trimming took 0 bases from V and 2 from J, leaving 10 bases between them. For the CDR3, the DNA is TGTGCCAGCAGCTTAGCTATAGGAGGCAACACCGGGGAGCTGTTTTTT. Translating it yields CASSLAIGGNTGELFF.